This T cell receptor (beta chain) emerged from a study of T cell responses to AZD1222 COVID-19 vaccine (dated by TCRdb to about 2021). At the level of the whole study: TCR sequencing was performed for 230 to 250 trial participants, of whom some 200 were given two doses of AZD1222 and some 26 were given two doses of MenACWY control vaccine. Trial participants were enrolled by age into 18-55, 56-69 and 70-plus year subgroups, with 148, 28 and 57 TCR-sequenced participants respectively.

What the research found in general, with its limitations: Most participants were white British and females outnumbered males, and the authors suggested that clonal diversity may have been underestimated. Vaccine-associated CD4 TCRs spanned the whole spike protein, with dominant responses in regions 160-218 and 743-854. Only five to seven AZD1222 recipients were SARS-CoV-2 seropositive at baseline, limiting conclusions about previously exposed vaccinees. In the small 56-69-year group, the increase in depth fell short of significance, most likely because of low power. Epitopes outside the regions mutated in the B.1.351 and B.1.1.7 variants were reportedly recognized by nearly half of the unique spike-specific TCRs. After two AZD1222 doses, spike-specific TCR breadth and depth were significantly higher than at day 0 and than in MenACWY recipients. Because no day 14 peak-response samples were available, repertoires were characterized only after the peak T cell response.

The sample's time point label, in plain terms: about 28 days (+/-7) after the second vaccine dose. AZD1222 recipients with second doses at about 4 weeks or about 12 weeks were pooled, because spike-specific TCR depth and breadth did not differ between schedules. The vaccinee samples were drawn from two UK trials, COV001 and COV002, one of which was a single-blind randomized controlled phase 2/3 trial testing AZD1222 (ChAdOx1 nCoV-19) in healthy adults. Trial participant PBMC samples were collected at day 0 and day 28 after the second dose for TCRbeta chain sequencing. Regarding this clone: What this receptor recognizes is not known. No base quality information exists; no much larger clone differs at one position.

The CDR3 regions of human TCRbeta chains were analyzed by immunosequencing. The source study handled its data this way. TCRs in the repertoires were matched against a reference library of SARS-CoV-2-specific TCRs that had been generated with the MIRA antigen-specificity platform. Breadth was defined as the fraction of unique TCRs that were SARS-CoV-2-associated, and depth was defined as the fraction of total T cells that were SARS-CoV-2-associated. Each spike-specific TCR was assigned to its reactive spike region and to a CD4 or CD8 class using the MIRA data. Log10-transformed breadth and depth values were compared by one-way ANOVA with Sidak's multiple comparisons tests. TCRdb mirrors the immuneACCESS table, restricted to in-frame sequences. Some clones are absent from its copies; in checked studies, under half trace to an unresolved V gene, and the reason for the others is unknown. V, J and clone size reflect that table, while D and trimming were determined from the DNA. The sample yields some 150,000 clones; 85% to 90% were counted once. The ten largest clonotypes hold 3% to 4% of the sample.

Per the germline V gene, MNHEY is the CDR1 and SVGAGI is the CDR2. Spanning cysteine to phenylalanine, the CDR3 consists of 15 amino acids. Only the CDR3 part of the read is kept: 45 bases, read in frame from the first base. V is trimmed back by 2 bases and J by 4 bases, and the junction contains 1 base that no gene match accounts for. The sample in question was peripheral blood, obtained 28 days after the second AZD1222 dose. The chain links TRBV6-5 with TRBJ2-3, with 12 bases aligning to TRBD2. The receptor's source is an adult who received the AZD1222 COVID-19 vaccine. The nucleotide sequence is given as TGTGCCAGCAGTTACACTAGCGGGGGGTCAGATACGCAGTATTTT. This encodes CASSYTSGGSDTQYF.